These 13 T cell receptor beta chains originate from one sample sequenced in a study of blood T cells in healthy people across ages. Primed by a sample-barcoded 5' primer and a J-beta primer mix, a second PCR proceeded for 7 to 11 cycles. TCRdb independently ran MiXCR on the 5' RACE reads; one entry per CDR3 protein. The sample records about 1.8 million distinct CDR3 sequences, around half being singletons. The sample comprised blood. The receptors stem from a woman in her thirties or forties in good health.

This chain connects TRBV27 to TRBJ2-5, with TRBD2 as a possible D gene (6 bases). V dropped 6 bases and J dropped 3 bases, with 20 bases sitting between them. The CDR3 length is 16 residues. The germline gives CDR1 MNHEY, CDR2 SMNVEV (reference sequence). This CDR3 is CASSSLNGGAEETQYF. The CDR3 region has the DNA TGTGCCAGCAGCTCGTTGAACGGAGGGGCCGAAGAGACCCAGTACTTC.

This clonotype occurred a few times. J is TRBJ2-7 and V is TRBV6-6; 10 nucleotides agree with TRBD2. This CDR3 comprises 16 residues. The trim removed 4 bases at V and 0 bases at J, leaving 6 bases unmatched. From germline, CDR1 is MNHNY and CDR2 SVGAGI (reference sequence). CDR3: CASSFLAGGPSYEQYF. CDR3 sequence (DNA): TGTGCCAGCAGTTTCTTAGCGGGGGGCCCCTCCTACGAGCAGTACTTC.

This chain uses TRBV28 with TRBJ2-7; TRBD1 matches at 8 bases. The germline gives CDR1 MDHEN, CDR2 SYDVKM. CDR3 size: 17 residues. J gave up 0 bases and V 4 bases, and 11 bases lay outside the gene matches. This CDR3 is CASSSDRARWSSYEQYF. CDR3 in DNA: TGTGCCAGCAGTTCGGACAGGGCGCGCTGGAGCTCCTACGAGCAGTACTTC.

This clonotype was detected only a few times. CDR3 protein: CASSFHITDNLGLGTQYF. DNA for the CDR3: TGTGCCAGCAGCTTTCACATTACTGATAACCTAGGTTTGGGTACGCAGTATTTT. The chain couples TRBV28 to TRBJ2-3; D remains ambiguous. CDR1 and CDR2 from the germline V gene are MDHEN and SYDVKM. CDR3 length: 18 residues. V lost 6 bases, J lost 8 bases, and 30 bases lay in between.

The chain joins TRBV10-3 to TRBJ2-7, with TRBD1 matching 12 bases. The closer fit of TRBJ2-5 to the DNA end suggests the J call may be wrong. This CDR3 comprises 15 residues. The germline V gene encodes CDR1 ENHRY and CDR2 SYGVKD. DNA for the CDR3: TGTGCCATCAGCCCCGGGACAGGGGGCTGGGAGACCCAGTACTTC. Translating gives CAISPGTGGWETQYF.

The V call is TRBV20-1, the J call TRBJ2-1, with D possibly being TRBD1 or TRBD2 (7 bases each). Trimming took off 0 bases at V and 13 bases at J, with 19 bases between the two ends. Germline V gives CDR1 DFQATT, CDR2 SNEGSKA (reference sequence). There are 14 residues in the CDR3. The CDR3 sequence: CSARDQAGTETQFF. DNA for the CDR3: TGCAGTGCTAGAGATCAAGCGGGGACAGAGACCCAGTTCTTC.

This chain uses TRBV15 with TRBJ2-7, with 7 bases aligning to TRBD1. The CDR3 sequence is 15 residues long. Looked up from germline, CDR1 is LNHNV and CDR2 is YYDKDF (reference sequence). With 2 bases clipped from V and 2 bases from J, the junction kept 6 bases outside the gene matches. The CDR3 sequence is CATSRKTGSPYEQYF. Written as DNA, the CDR3 is TGTGCCACCAGCAGAAAGACAGGGTCTCCCTACGAGCAGTACTTC.

The V gene is TRBV3-1, the J gene TRBJ2-3; D ambiguous. Germline V gene lookup returns CDR1 LGHDT and CDR2 YNNKEL (reference sequence). The CDR3 covers 14 residues. V was shortened by 5 bases and J by 2 bases, with 11 bases between the two germline ends. In nucleotides, the CDR3 is TGTGCCAGCAGCGCGTCTACCGTCACAGATACGCAGTATTTT. Protein sequence: CASSASTVTDTQYF.

This clonotype was seen a handful of times. The gene calls are TRBV6-6 and TRBJ2-3; the D gene could be TRBD1 or TRBD2 (6 bases each). Per the germline V gene, CDR1 is MNHNY and CDR2 is SVGAGI (reference sequence). CDR3 size: 14 residues. V lost 11 bases and J lost 2, with 17 bases in between. CDR3 residues: CAATGARFTDTQYF. The CDR3 DNA sequence: TGTGCCGCCACGGGGGCCCGTTTCACAGATACGCAGTATTTT.

The rearrangement joins TRBV28 to TRBJ2-7, with 9 bases matching TRBD1. Germline CDR1 reads MDHEN; CDR2 reads SYDVKM. The V and J ends lost 8 bases and 7 bases, in that order; junction bases with no gene match: 15. This CDR3 is built from 15 residues. Written as DNA, the CDR3 is TGTGCCAGCGAGACGGGGGGACAGGGCTACAATGAGCAGTACTTC. Protein sequence: CASETGGQGYNEQYF. Complete variable domain (other parts from reference TRBV28 and TRBJ2-7): DVKVTQSSRYLVKRTGEKVFLECVQDMDHENMFWYRQDPGLGLRLIYFSYDVKMKEKGDIPEGYSVSREKKERFSLILESASTNQTSMYLCASETGGQGYNEQYFGPGTRLTVT.

The V call is TRBV27, the J call TRBJ2-1; possible D gene TRBD2, 7 bases. Trimming took 2 bases from V and 4 from J, leaving 15 bases between them. The length of the CDR3 is 16 residues. The germline V gene encodes CDR1 MNHEY and CDR2 SMNVEV (reference sequence). The CDR3 reads CASSLLAGAPYNEQFF. In nucleotides, the CDR3 is TGTGCCAGCAGTTTACTGGCGGGGGCCCCTTACAATGAGCAGTTCTTC.

A note on this clonotype: One end of the junction varies from germline; a read error may be responsible. The chain is built from TRBV4-1 and TRBJ1-1; tentatively, D is TRBD1 (6 bases). Germline-derived CDR1 and CDR2 are MGHRA and YSYEKL. CDR3 length equals 18 residues. The CDR3 loop is CASSPENTGYRGSTEALF. CDR3 bases: TGCGCCAGCAGCCCCGAAAATACAGGGTATCGGGGGAGCACTGAAGCTTTGTTT.

This chain joins TRBV13 and TRBJ1-1, with 8 bases fitting TRBD1. The trim removed 3 bases at V and 11 bases at J, leaving 8 bases unmatched. Germline V gene sequence: CDR1 PRHDT, CDR2 FYEKMQ (reference sequence). This CDR3 spans 13 amino acids. CDR3 bases: TGTGCCAGCAGCTTCCGGACAGGGACTAGGGCTTTCTTT. This translates into CASSFRTGTRAFF.